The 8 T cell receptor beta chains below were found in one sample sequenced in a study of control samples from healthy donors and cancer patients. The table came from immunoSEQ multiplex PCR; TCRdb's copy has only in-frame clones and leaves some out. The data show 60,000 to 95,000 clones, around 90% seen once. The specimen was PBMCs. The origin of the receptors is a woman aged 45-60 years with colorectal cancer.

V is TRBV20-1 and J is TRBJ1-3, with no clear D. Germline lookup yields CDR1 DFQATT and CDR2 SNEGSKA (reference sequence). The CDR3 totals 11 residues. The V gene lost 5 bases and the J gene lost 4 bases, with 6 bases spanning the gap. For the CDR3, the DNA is TGCAGTGCTGGCTGGGGAAACACCATATATTTT. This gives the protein CSAGWGNTIYF.

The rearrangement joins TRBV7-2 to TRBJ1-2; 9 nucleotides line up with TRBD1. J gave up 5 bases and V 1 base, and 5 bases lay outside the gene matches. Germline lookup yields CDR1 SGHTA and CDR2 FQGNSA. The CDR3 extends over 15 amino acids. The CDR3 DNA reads TGTGCCAGCAGCTTAGGAGGACAGGGGAGGTATGGCTACACCTTC. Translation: CASSLGGQGRYGYTF.

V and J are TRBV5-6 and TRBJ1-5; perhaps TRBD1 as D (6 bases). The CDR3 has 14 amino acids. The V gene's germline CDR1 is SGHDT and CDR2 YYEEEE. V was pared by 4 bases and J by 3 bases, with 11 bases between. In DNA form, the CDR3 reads TGTGCCAGCAGCCGCGGACAGTTCAATCAGCCCCAGCATTTT. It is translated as CASSRGQFNQPQHF.

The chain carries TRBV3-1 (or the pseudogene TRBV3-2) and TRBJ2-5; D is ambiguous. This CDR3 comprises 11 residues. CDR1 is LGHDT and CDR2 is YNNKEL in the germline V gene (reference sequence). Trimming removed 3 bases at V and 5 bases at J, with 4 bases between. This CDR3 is CASSQFETQYF. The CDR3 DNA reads TGTGCCAGCAGCCAGTTTGAGACCCAGTACTTC.

The chain's CDR3 is CASNPAGEGGTEAFF. The CDR3 bases are TGTGCCAGTAACCCCGCCGGAGAGGGTGGCACTGAAGCTTTCTTT. The chain is built from TRBV19 and TRBJ1-1; D gene ambiguous. Trimming pared 7 bases from V and 4 bases from J, leaving 19 bases between. The CDR3 has 15 residues. The germline V gene encodes CDR1 LNHDA and CDR2 SQIVND (reference sequence).

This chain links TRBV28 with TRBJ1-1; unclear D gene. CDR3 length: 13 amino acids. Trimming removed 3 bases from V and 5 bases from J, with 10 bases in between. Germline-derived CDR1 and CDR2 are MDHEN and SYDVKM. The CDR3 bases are TGTGCCAGCAGTTTGCCGGGAGGGACTGAAGCTTTCTTT. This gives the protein CASSLPGGTEAFF. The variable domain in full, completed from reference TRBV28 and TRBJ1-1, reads DVKVTQSSRYLVKRTGEKVFLECVQDMDHENMFWYRQDPGLGLRLIYFSYDVKMKEKGDIPEGYSVSREKKERFSLILESASTNQTSMYLCASSLPGGTEAFFGQGTRLTVV.

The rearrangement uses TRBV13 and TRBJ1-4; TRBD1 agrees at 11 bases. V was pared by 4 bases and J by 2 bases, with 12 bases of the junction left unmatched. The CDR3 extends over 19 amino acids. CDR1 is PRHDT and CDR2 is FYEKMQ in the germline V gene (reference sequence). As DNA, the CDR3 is TGTGCCAGCAGCTCTTCTAGGACAGGGGGCTTGAGTACTAATGAAAAACTGTTTTTT. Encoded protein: CASSSSRTGGLSTNEKLFF.

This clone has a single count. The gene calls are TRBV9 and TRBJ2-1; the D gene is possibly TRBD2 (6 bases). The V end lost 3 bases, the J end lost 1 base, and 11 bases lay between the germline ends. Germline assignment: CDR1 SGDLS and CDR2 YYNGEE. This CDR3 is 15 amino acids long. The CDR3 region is CASSERATSYNEQFF. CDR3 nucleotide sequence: TGTGCCAGCAGCGAGCGGGCTACATCCTACAATGAGCAGTTCTTC.